Given below is one TCR beta chain in context. Antigen unknown. This entry belongs to a study of cytomegalovirus exposure and HLA in healthy donors. In the study overall: One earlier analysis, a look at 200 million or so T cells, found more than 100 million unique TCR beta sequences. Notes on the study in general: The study labeled 150 to 200 TCR beta chains cytomegalovirus-associated. Among immune exposure information, only CMV serostatus was available.

Germline V gene data show CDR1 as KGHSH and CDR2 as LQKENI. Losses at the gene ends were 3 bases for V and 4 bases for J; bases not matched to a gene: 3. The CDR3 covers 14 residues. PCR amplification relied on 60 Vbeta primers (plus 13 Jbeta primers). Sequencing used immunoSEQ multiplex PCR; TCRdb keeps in-frame clones, though not all of them. The table records over 130,000 clones, just under 65% of them present only once. The chain links TRBV18 to TRBJ1-2, with 9 positions matching TRBD1. This sequence originates from a woman aged 55 to 70 in good health and CMV-seropositive. Sequencing used PBMCs. CDR3 sequence: CASSPDRGGYGYTF. The CDR3 nucleotides are TGTGCCAGCTCACCGGACAGGGGAGGCTATGGCTACACCTTC.